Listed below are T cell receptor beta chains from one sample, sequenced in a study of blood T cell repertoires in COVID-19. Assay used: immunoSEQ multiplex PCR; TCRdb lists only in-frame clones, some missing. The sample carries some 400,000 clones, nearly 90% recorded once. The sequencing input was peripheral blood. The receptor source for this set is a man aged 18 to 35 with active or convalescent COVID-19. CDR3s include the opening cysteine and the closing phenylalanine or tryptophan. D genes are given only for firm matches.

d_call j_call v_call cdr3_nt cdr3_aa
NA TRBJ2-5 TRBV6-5 TGTGCCAGCAGTCTTGGGGAGGAGACCCAGTACTTC CASSLGEETQYF
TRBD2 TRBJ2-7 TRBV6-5 TGTGCCAGCAGTTACTTCACCGGGGGGAGCTCCTACGAGCAGTACTTC CASSYFTGGSSYEQYF
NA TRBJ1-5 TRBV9 TGTGCCAGCAGCGTCTCAGGTGGTGAGCATTCTCAGCCCCAGCATTTT CASSVSGGEHSQPQHF
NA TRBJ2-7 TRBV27 TGTGCCAGCAGTCCCGGCGTGGACAGCTCCTACGAGCAGTACTTC CASSPGVDSSYEQYF
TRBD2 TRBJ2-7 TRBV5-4 TGTGCCAGCAGGAGATGGGCGGGAGGGTCCTACGAGCAGTACTTC CASRRWAGGSYEQYF
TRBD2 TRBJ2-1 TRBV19 TGTGCCAGTAACCGACTAGCGGGAGGGCCCTTCGGCTCCTACAATGAGCAGTTCTTC CASNRLAGGPFGSYNEQFF
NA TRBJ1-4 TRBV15 TGTGCCACCAGCAGAGATGGGGCAGTTAATGAAAAACTGTTTTTT CATSRDGAVNEKLFF
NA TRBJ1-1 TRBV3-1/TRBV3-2 TGTGCCAGCAGCCAACGGACACATGAAGCTTTCTTT CASSQRTHEAFF
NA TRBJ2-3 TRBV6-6 TGTGCCACTTCCGGGGCAGGGGTAGGGAGCACAGATACGCAGTATTTT CATSGAGVGSTDTQYF
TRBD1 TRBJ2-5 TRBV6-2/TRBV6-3 TGTGCCAGCAGTTCCACAGGGGGCGCGGGAGAGACCCAGTACTTC CASSSTGGAGETQYF